This record looks at one T cell receptor (beta chain) sequence and its context. This sample stems from a study of shared T cell receptors in the human thymus. The V gene's germline CDR1 is GTSNPN and CDR2 SVGIG (reference sequence). The CDR3 contains 13 residues. Between the trimmed V and J ends, which lost 4 bases and 9 bases, there was a span of 16 bases. Repertoires were generated with immunoSEQ multiplex PCR, while TCRdb's copy carries only in-frame clones and drops some. The data show about 710,000 clones, around 87% seen once. In addition, the sample was reused for a study of human thymus T cells. That paper states: Corrective surgery for congenital heart defects was being performed on the healthy Finnish infants who were the donors.

The rearrangement joins TRBV30 to TRBJ2-1; D possibly corresponds to TRBD2 (5 bases). Sequenced input: thymocytes. The clonotype comes from a boy under two years old with a congenital heart defect. The CDR3 bases are TGTGCCTGGACTAACGAAGCGGTTGTTGAGCAGTTCTTC. This codes for CAWTNEAVVEQFF.